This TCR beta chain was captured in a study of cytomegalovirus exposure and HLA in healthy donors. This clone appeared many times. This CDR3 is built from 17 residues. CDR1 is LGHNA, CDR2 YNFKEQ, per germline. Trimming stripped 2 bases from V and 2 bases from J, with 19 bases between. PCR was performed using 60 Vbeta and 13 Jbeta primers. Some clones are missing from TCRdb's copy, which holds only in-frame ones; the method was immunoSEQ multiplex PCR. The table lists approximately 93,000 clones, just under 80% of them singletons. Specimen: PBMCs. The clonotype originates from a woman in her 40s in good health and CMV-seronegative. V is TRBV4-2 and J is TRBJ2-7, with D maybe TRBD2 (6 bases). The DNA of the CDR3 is TGTGCCAGCAGCCAACCGGGAGCAGAGTCAATCCCCTACGAGCAGTACTTC. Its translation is CASSQPGAESIPYEQYF.